This T cell receptor beta chain was documented in a study of blood T cells in healthy people across ages. Study information: Roughly one uniquely barcoded beta molecule per two T cells was captured. Regarding the study as a whole: Aged donors had fewer naive CD4+ cells and lower diversity than long-lived donors.

Worth noting for this clonotype: The antigen remains unidentified.

The CDR3 loop spans 15 amino acids. Per germline, CDR1 LGHDT and CDR2 YNNKEL (reference sequence). Trimming took 4 bases from V and 13 from J; bases not matched to a gene: 16. Sample-barcoded 5' priming and a J-beta primer mix drove a second PCR of roughly 6 to 12 cycles. TCRdb independently ran MiXCR on the 5' RACE reads; one entry per CDR3 protein. This sample has fewer than 1,000,000 distinct CDR3 sequences, with about 42% found just once. Sequencing input: blood. The J gene is TRBJ2-4, the V gene TRBV3-1; TRBD1 agrees at 7 bases. The receptor was isolated from a man in his 60s in good health. The CDR3 protein is CASSPLDRIGYGQYF. CDR3 DNA: TGTGCCAGCAGCCCCCTGGACAGGATCGGCTACGGGCAGTACTTC.